Listed here are 2 T cell receptor beta chains from one sample, sequenced in a study of blood T cells in healthy people across ages. Combining a sample-barcoded 5' primer with a J-beta primer mix, a second PCR ran for about 7 to 11 cycles. TCRdb re-derived calls from the 5' RACE reads in MiXCR, one entry per CDR3 protein. Among approximately 1.5 million distinct CDR3 sequences listed, 35% to 45% were seen once. Input material: blood. These receptor sequences come from a woman aged 18-29 years in good health.

The sample holds a few counts of this clonotype. The chain recombines TRBV2 with TRBJ2-7; perhaps D is TRBD1 or TRBD2 (5 bases each). V gave up 4 bases and J gave up 5 bases, with 6 bases separating them. This CDR3 contains 11 residues. Germline V gene data show CDR1 as SNHLY and CDR2 as FYNNEI. The CDR3 coding sequence is TGTGCCAGCAGTGTGGGACACGAGCAGTACTTC. It codes for CASSVGHEQYF.

The V call is TRBV12-3 or TRBV12-4, the J call TRBJ1-2; the D is unclear. The CDR3 spans 14 residues. V dropped 5 bases and J dropped 2 bases, with 12 bases sitting between them. CDR3 coding DNA: TGTGCCAGCAGTACCACCGAAATAAACTATGGCTACACCTTC. It is translated as CASSTTEINYGYTF.